This TCR beta chain was documented in a study of shared clonotypes between healthy human individuals. CDR1 is LGHNA, CDR2 YSLEER, per germline. The CDR3 is 17 amino acids. Germline trimming cut 0 bases from V and 7 bases from J; bases unmatched to any gene: 7. Clones were sequenced by immunoSEQ multiplex PCR, and TCRdb holds only the in-frame ones, with some missing. The table lists about 2 million clones, around 96% of them singletons. CD45RO-negative cells were positively selected for CCR7, leaving out terminally differentiated effector memory CD45RA+ cells. The source material was naive CD8+ T cells sorted from blood. This clonotype originated in a young man in good health. The chain joins TRBV4-3 to TRBJ2-2; 11 nucleotides match TRBD2. CDR3 sequence: CASSQDRTSGLLGELFF. In DNA form, the CDR3 reads TGCGCCAGCAGCCAAGATCGGACTAGCGGGTTACTCGGGGAGCTGTTTTTT.